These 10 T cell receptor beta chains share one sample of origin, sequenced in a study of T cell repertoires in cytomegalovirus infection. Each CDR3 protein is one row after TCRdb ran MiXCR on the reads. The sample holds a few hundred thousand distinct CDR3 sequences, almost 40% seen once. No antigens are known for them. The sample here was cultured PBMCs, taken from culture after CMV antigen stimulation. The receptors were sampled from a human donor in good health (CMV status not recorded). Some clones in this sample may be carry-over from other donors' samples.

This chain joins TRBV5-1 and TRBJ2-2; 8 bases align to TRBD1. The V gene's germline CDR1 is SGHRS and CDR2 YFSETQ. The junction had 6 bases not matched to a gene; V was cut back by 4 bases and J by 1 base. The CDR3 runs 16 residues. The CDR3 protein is CASSPAGTGNTGELFF. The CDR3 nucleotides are TGCGCCAGCAGCCCGGCAGGGACAGGGAACACCGGGGAGCTGTTTTTT.

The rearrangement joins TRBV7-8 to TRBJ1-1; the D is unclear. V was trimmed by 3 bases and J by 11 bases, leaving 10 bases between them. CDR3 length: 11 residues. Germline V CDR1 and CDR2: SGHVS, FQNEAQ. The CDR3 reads CASSLAIAAFF. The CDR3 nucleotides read TGTGCCAGCAGCTTGGCGATAGCGGCTTTCTTT.

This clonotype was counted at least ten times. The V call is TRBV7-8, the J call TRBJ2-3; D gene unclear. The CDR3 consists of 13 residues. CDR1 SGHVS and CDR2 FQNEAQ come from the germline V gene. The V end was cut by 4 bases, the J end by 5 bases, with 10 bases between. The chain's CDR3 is CASSSPGVDTQYF. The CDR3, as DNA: TGTGCCAGCAGCTCGCCAGGCGTAGATACGCAGTATTTT.

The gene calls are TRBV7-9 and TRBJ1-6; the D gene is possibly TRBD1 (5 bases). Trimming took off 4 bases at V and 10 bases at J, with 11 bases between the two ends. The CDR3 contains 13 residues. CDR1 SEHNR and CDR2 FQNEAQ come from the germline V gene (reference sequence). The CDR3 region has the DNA TGTGCCAGCAGCTCCAGGGAGGGCTCACCCCTCCACTTT. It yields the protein CASSSREGSPLHF.

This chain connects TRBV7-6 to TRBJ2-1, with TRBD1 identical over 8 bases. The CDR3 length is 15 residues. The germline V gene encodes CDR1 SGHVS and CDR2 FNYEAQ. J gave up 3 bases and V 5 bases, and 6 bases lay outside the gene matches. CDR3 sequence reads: CASSRATGVYNEQFF. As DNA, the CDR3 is TGTGCCAGCAGCCGAGCGACAGGGGTCTACAATGAGCAGTTCTTC.

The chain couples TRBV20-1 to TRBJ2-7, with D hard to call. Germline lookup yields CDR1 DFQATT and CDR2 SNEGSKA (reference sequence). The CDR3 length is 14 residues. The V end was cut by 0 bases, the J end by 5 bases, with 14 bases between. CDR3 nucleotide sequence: TGCAGTGCTAGAGAATACGGGTATAATCACGAGCAGTACTTC. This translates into CSAREYGYNHEQYF.

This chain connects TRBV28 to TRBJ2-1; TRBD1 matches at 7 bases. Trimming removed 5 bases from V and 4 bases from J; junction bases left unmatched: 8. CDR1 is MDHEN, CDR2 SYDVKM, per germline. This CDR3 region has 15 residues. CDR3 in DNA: TGTGCCAGCAGTCGACAGGGCCGAGCATACAATGAGCAGTTCTTC. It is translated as CASSRQGRAYNEQFF.

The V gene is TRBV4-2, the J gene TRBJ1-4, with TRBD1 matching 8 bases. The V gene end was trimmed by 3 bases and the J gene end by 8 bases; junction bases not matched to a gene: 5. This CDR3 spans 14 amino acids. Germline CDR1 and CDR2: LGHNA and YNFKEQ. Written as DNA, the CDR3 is TGTGCCAGCAGCCAGGACAGGGACGGCGAAAAACTGTTTTTT. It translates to CASSQDRDGEKLFF.

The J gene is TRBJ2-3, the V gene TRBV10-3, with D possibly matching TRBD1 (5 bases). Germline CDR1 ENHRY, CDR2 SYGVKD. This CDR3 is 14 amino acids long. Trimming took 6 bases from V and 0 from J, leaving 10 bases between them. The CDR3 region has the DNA TGTGCCATCAGCAGACAGTCTAGCACAGATACGCAGTATTTT. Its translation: CAISRQSSTDTQYF.

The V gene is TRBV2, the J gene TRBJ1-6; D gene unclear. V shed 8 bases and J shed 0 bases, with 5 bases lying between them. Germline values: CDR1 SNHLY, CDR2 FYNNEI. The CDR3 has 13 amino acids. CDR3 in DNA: TGTGCCAGCTCCGGCTCCTATAATTCACCCCTCCACTTT. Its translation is CASSGSYNSPLHF.